A single sample gave rise to the 8 T cell receptor beta chains below, sequenced in a study of OX40 agonist ivuxolimab in advanced cancers. The method was immunoSEQ multiplex PCR; TCRdb's version includes in-frame clones alone and lacks a portion of them. This repertoire shows approximately 73,000 clones, roughly nine tenths found once; its top ten account for 10% to 15%. Here the sequenced sample was CD4+ or CD8+ T cells sorted from blood, taken in a trial of the OX40 agonist ivuxolimab. The receptors stem from an adult with an advanced solid tumor such as melanoma, head and neck, liver or kidney cancer.

In regard to this clone: The same CDR3 is also encoded by other DNA sequences in this sample. CDR3 sequence: CASSPRGGDTEAFF. DNA for the CDR3: TGTGCCAGCTCACCTAGAGGGGGGGACACTGAAGCTTTCTTT. The rearrangement links TRBV18 to TRBJ1-1; tentatively, D is TRBD1 (6 bases). This CDR3 comprises 14 residues. V gave up 3 bases and J gave up 3 bases, with 11 bases separating them. Germline loops: CDR1 KGHSH, CDR2 LQKENI.

This clone has just a few counts. The chain couples TRBV2 to TRBJ2-5; tentative D call: TRBD1 (6 bases). Trimming removed 5 bases from V and 7 bases from J, with 11 bases in between. The CDR3 has 12 residues. CDR1 is SNHLY and CDR2 is FYNNEI in the germline V gene. For the CDR3, the DNA is TGTGCCAGCAGTACAGGGTTTGGGACCCAGTACTTC. This codes for CASSTGFGTQYF.

This sequence joins TRBV7-9 and TRBJ2-7; TRBD1 is a possible D gene (5 bases). The germline V gene has CDR1 SEHNR and CDR2 FQNEAQ (reference sequence). The CDR3 runs to 13 residues. V lost 5 bases and J lost 3, with 11 bases in between. CDR3 bases: TGTGCCAGCAGCCCGACAGTCGACTACGAGCAGTACTTC. Encoded protein: CASSPTVDYEQYF.

The rearrangement uses TRBV5-4 and TRBJ2-7, with TRBD1 as a possible D gene (5 bases). Trimming left V 0 bases short and J 0 bases short, with 10 bases between. The germline CDR1 and CDR2 sequences are SGHNT and YYREEE (reference sequence). This CDR3 has 15 amino acids. CDR3 in DNA: TGTGCCAGCAGCTTGGATTACAGGAGCTCCTACGAGCAGTACTTC. It is translated as CASSLDYRSSYEQYF.

V usage is TRBV5-5 and J usage is TRBJ1-3, with 7 bases fitting TRBD1. This CDR3 region has 14 residues. The V gene's germline CDR1 is SGHKS and CDR2 YYEKEE (reference sequence). The J segment lost 3 bases and the V segment lost 5 bases, leaving 5 bases of the junction unmatched. This CDR3 reads CASRLQGDGNTIYF. In DNA, the CDR3 is TGTGCCAGCAGGTTGCAGGGGGATGGAAACACCATATATTTT.

This clone was seen a few times. An end of the junction differs from the germline gene, which may be a read error. CDR3 coding DNA: TGTGCTAGCAGCTTACATTGGACAGAAGAGACCCAGTACTTC. Its protein is CASSLHWTEETQYF. The J gene is TRBJ2-5, the V gene TRBV7-7; D is perhaps TRBD1 (6 bases). CDR1 is SSHAT and CDR2 is FNYEAQ in the germline V gene (reference sequence). The CDR3 consists of 14 residues.

The genes are TRBV18 and TRBJ1-2, with unresolved D. The CDR3 sequence is 18 residues long. Germline V gives CDR1 KGHSH, CDR2 LQKENI. The V end was cut by 2 bases, the J end by 5 bases, with 24 bases between. The CDR3 reads CASSPGILTAAVPYGYTF. As DNA, the CDR3 is TGTGCCAGCTCACCAGGTATACTTACGGCGGCAGTGCCATATGGCTACACCTTC.

V gene TRBV7-2 combines with J gene TRBJ2-7, with 11 positions matching TRBD2. This CDR3 comprises 15 residues. Germline V gene data show CDR1 as SGHTA and CDR2 as FQGNSA. The junction had 7 bases not matched to a gene; V was cut back by 2 bases and J by 7 bases. In nucleotides, the CDR3 is TGTGCCAGCAGCTTAACCGGGACTAGCGGCTATGAGCAGTACTTC. As protein: CASSLTGTSGYEQYF.